A selection of T cell receptor beta chains follows, all from one sample in a study of neurological immune-mediated disorders. TCRdb processed the 5' RACE reads anew with MiXCR; each CDR3 protein has one entry. Seen here are about 60,000 distinct CDR3 sequences, around 4% observed once, and the top ten hold 1.6%. Input material: PBMCs. Receptor source: a man in his thirties or forties with multiple sclerosis. The CDR3 runs from the conserved cysteine through the conserved F or W. A D gene is named only where the DNA matches it firmly. Size is stated for part of the rows, as once, few or many counts, or as a class when the clone is expanded.

TRBV3-1	TRBD2	many	TRBJ2-1	CASSLLTSGRGGNEQFF	TGTGCCAGCAGCCTGCTCACTAGCGGGAGAGGGGGCAATGAGCAGTTCTTC
TRBV20-1	-	many	TRBJ1-1	CSARGWGNLGTEAFF	TGCAGTGCTAGAGGATGGGGGAATTTGGGCACTGAAGCTTTCTTT
TRBV7-6	-	many	TRBJ1-5	CASSLTGNQPQHF	TGTGCCAGCAGCTTAACGGGCAATCAGCCCCAGCATTTT
TRBV7-9	-	-	TRBJ2-7	CASSPTTYEQYF	TGTGCCAGCAGCCCTACTACCTACGAGCAGTACTTC
TRBV27	TRBD2	many	TRBJ2-7	CASRGLDSYEQYF	TGTGCCAGCAGAGGACTAGACTCCTACGAGCAGTACTTC
TRBV28	-	many	TRBJ2-1	CASSSMWQGSVSNYNEQFF	TGTGCCAGCAGTTCCATGTGGCAGGGAAGCGTTTCAAACTACAATGAGCAGTTCTTC
TRBV20-1	-	many	TRBJ1-2	CSARQSTYYGYTF	TGCAGTGCTAGACAGAGCACGTACTATGGCTACACCTTC
TRBV3-1	TRBD2	many	TRBJ2-1	CASSPGTSGGVYNEQFF	TGTGCCAGCAGCCCCGGGACTAGCGGGGGAGTATACAATGAGCAGTTCTTC
TRBV18	-	many	TRBJ2-5	CASSPGQPQETQYF	TGTGCCAGCTCACCGGGACAACCTCAAGAGACCCAGTACTTC
TRBV9	TRBD1	many	TRBJ2-2	CASSDRLNTGELFF	TGTGCCAGTTCGGACAGGCTAAACACCGGGGAGCTGTTTTTT
TRBV7-9	-	many	TRBJ1-1	CASSQIPDGEAFF	TGTGCCAGCAGCCAGATCCCAGATGGTGAAGCTTTCTTT
TRBV7-8	TRBD1	few	TRBJ2-1	CASSRVRDRVSNEQFF	TGTGCCAGCAGTCGAGTCCGGGACAGGGTTTCAAATGAGCAGTTCTTC
TRBV29-1	-	many	TRBJ2-5	CSAERSRGWTQYF	TGCAGCGCTGAGAGGTCCCGCGGTTGGACCCAGTACTTC
TRBV20-1	TRBD2	many	TRBJ2-3	CSARTGTSGGADTQYF	TGCAGTGCTAGAACCGGGACTAGCGGGGGGGCAGATACGCAGTATTTT
TRBV12-3/TRBV12-4	TRBD2	many	TRBJ2-5	CASSNLAGIQETQYF	TGTGCCAGCAGTAATCTAGCGGGAATACAGGAGACCCAGTACTTC
TRBV27	-	many	TRBJ1-2	CASSFGLNYGYTF	TGTGCCAGCAGTTTCGGTCTTAACTATGGCTACACCTTC
TRBV29-1	-	many	TRBJ2-5	CSVGGGSQETQYF	TGCAGCGTTGGTGGGGGGTCCCAAGAGACCCAGTACTTC
TRBV29-1	-	many	TRBJ1-1	CSVRGDRDYYEAFF	TGCAGCGTTCGGGGCGACAGAGACTACTATGAAGCTTTCTTT
TRBV20-1	-	many	TRBJ2-7	CSARRDGDEQYF	TGCAGTGCTAGAAGAGACGGGGACGAGCAGTACTTC
TRBV20-1	-	few	TRBJ2-5	CSAYPGGGGPGETQYF	TGCAGTGCTTATCCAGGTGGAGGGGGCCCGGGAGAGACCCAGTACTTC
TRBV6-1	-	many	TRBJ1-1	CASSEAGGLFRLGTEAFF	TGTGCCAGCAGTGAAGCGGGCGGACTCTTCCGACTGGGCACTGAAGCTTTCTTT
TRBV29-1	-	many	TRBJ2-1	CSVEEAGSAYNEQFF	TGCAGCGTTGAAGAGGCCGGTAGCGCGTACAATGAGCAGTTCTTC
TRBV20-1	TRBD1	many	TRBJ1-2	CSARPSQTGEGYGYTF	TGCAGTGCTAGACCCTCTCAAACAGGGGAGGGCTATGGCTACACCTTC
TRBV7-7	TRBD2	many	TRBJ2-5	CTAGLAEETQYF	TGTACGGCTGGCCTAGCGGAAGAGACCCAGTACTTC
TRBV3-1	TRBD2	many	TRBJ2-7	CASSQGTSVNKQYF	TGTGCCAGCAGCCAAGGGACTAGCGTAAATAAGCAGTACTTC
TRBV27	TRBD1	many	TRBJ2-5	CASSRTGGTGETQYF	TGTGCCAGCAGCCGTACAGGGGGCACAGGGGAGACCCAGTACTTC
TRBV5-1	-	many	TRBJ2-1	CASSLVPSTGYFGSYNEQFF	TGCGCCAGCAGCTTGGTTCCGTCGACAGGCTATTTTGGCTCCTACAATGAGCAGTTCTTC
TRBV12-3/TRBV12-4	TRBD2	-	TRBJ2-7	CASSLGTSGTYEQYF	TGTGCCAGCAGTTTAGGGACTAGCGGGACATACGAGCAGTACTTC
TRBV5-1	TRBD1	many	TRBJ1-1	CASSSKDRGTPLHEAFF	TGCGCCAGCAGCTCTAAGGACAGGGGGACGCCTCTACATGAAGCTTTCTTT
TRBV7-2	TRBD2	many	TRBJ2-3	CASSLRPSGGADTQYF	TGTGCCAGCAGCCTACGGCCTAGCGGGGGGGCCGATACGCAGTATTTT
TRBV5-6	TRBD2	many	TRBJ2-5	CASSLGAGGPETQYF	TGTGCCAGCAGCTTAGGAGCGGGGGGGCCCGAGACCCAGTACTTC
TRBV27	TRBD1	many	TRBJ1-2	CASSYHPTGGYGYTF	TGTGCCAGCAGTTACCATCCGACAGGGGGCTATGGCTACACCTTC
TRBV7-2	-	many	TRBJ1-5	CASSLTAVGNQPQHF	TGTGCCAGCAGCTTAACGGCAGTGGGCAATCAGCCCCAGCATTTT